These 26 T cell receptor beta chains share one sample of origin, sequenced in a study of beta chain features in type 1 diabetes. TCRB transcripts that were expressed got sequenced, as all of the isolated RNA had been reverse transcribed. The table came from immunoSEQ multiplex PCR; TCRdb's copy has only in-frame clones and leaves some out. The sample includes hundreds of thousands of clones, roughly 13% seen only once; the top ten take approximately 0.015%. The specimen sequenced was naive CD4+ T cells from blood. These receptors came from a man between 18 and 35 years old in good health.

This clone occurred a few times. The gene calls are TRBV7-9 and TRBJ2-7; 7 bases are shared with TRBD2. With V trimmed by 5 bases and J by 7 bases, 5 bases remained unmatched. The CDR3 totals 12 residues. Germline loops: CDR1 SEHNR, CDR2 FQNEAQ (reference sequence). The CDR3 loop is CASSPEGGEQYF. In DNA, the CDR3 is TGTGCCAGCAGCCCAGAGGGAGGGGAGCAGTACTTC. The full variable domain, rest sourced from reference TRBV7-9 and TRBJ2-7, is DTGVSQNPRHKITKRGQNVTFRCDPISEHNRLYWYRQTLGQGPEFLTYFQNEAQLEKSRLLSDRFSAERPKGSFSTLEIQRTEQGDSAMYLCASSPEGGEQYFGPGTRLTVT.

The gene calls are TRBV13 and TRBJ2-1, with 7 bases fitting TRBD2. CDR3 length: 17 residues. Germline V lookup: CDR1 PRHDT, CDR2 FYEKMQ (reference sequence). The J segment lost 0 bases and the V segment lost 4 bases, leaving 9 bases of the junction unmatched. CDR3 in amino acids: CASSYVVRGSSYNEQFF. Here the CDR3 DNA reads TGTGCCAGCAGCTACGTGGTGCGGGGGAGCTCCTACAATGAGCAGTTCTTC.

This chain joins TRBV5-4 and TRBJ2-5, with 7 bases lining up with TRBD1. V shed 3 bases and J 4 bases; nucleotides not matched to a gene: 6. Germline-derived CDR1 and CDR2 are SGHNT and YYREEE (reference sequence). This CDR3 is 14 amino acids long. The DNA for the CDR3 is TGTGCCAGCAGCTCACAGGGGAGTGTAGAGACCCAGTACTTC. Translated, it gives CASSSQGSVETQYF.

The CDR3 DNA sequence: TGTGCCAGCAGTTACTCGAGAAGGGAGGGTGAAAAACTGTTTTTT. Its translation: CASSYSRREGEKLFF. The chain carries TRBV6-6 and TRBJ1-4; D remains ambiguous. The germline gives CDR1 MNHNY, CDR2 SVGAGI (reference sequence). V was clipped by 0 bases and J by 7 bases, with 12 bases between them. This CDR3 is built from 15 residues.

This clone was picked up a small number of times. The chain couples TRBV6-5 to TRBJ2-5; 7 nucleotides agree with TRBD1. The J segment lost 0 bases and the V segment lost 7 bases, leaving 5 bases of the junction unmatched. Per the germline V gene, CDR1 is MNHEY and CDR2 is SVGAGI. The CDR3 runs 14 residues. The CDR3 DNA is TGTGCCAGCACACGACAGGGCCACCAAGAGACCCAGTACTTC. Translation: CASTRQGHQETQYF.

This chain uses TRBV29-1 with TRBJ1-2; D not resolved. The germline gives CDR1 SQVTM, CDR2 ANQGSEA. This CDR3 region has 12 residues. Trimming shortened V by 4 bases and J by 2 bases, and 8 bases separated the two germline ends. CDR3 in amino acids: CSVGRGNYGYTF. The DNA of the CDR3 is TGCAGCGTTGGTCGGGGAAACTATGGCTACACCTTC.

This clone was seen only a few times. The V call is TRBV29-1, the J call TRBJ1-2; tentatively, D is TRBD1 (5 bases). The CDR3 contains 13 residues. V was clipped by 0 bases and J by 6 bases, with 11 bases between them. Germline V gives CDR1 SQVTM, CDR2 ANQGSEA. The CDR3 nucleotides are TGCAGCGTTGAAGATCAAGGGGAGGATGGCTACACCTTC. It codes for CSVEDQGEDGYTF.

This chain links TRBV18 with TRBJ2-5; 7 positions match TRBD1. After removal of 3 bases from V and 3 bases from J, the junction contained 4 bases not matched to a gene. Germline V gives CDR1 KGHSH, CDR2 LQKENI. The CDR3 consists of 14 residues. CDR3 DNA sequence: TGTGCCAGCTCACCCGGGACAGAAGAAGAGACCCAGTACTTC. Amino acids: CASSPGTEEETQYF.

This clone was found a few times. The chain links TRBV5-4 to TRBJ2-6, with 9 positions matching TRBD1. Germline V CDR1 and CDR2: SGHNT, YYREEE (reference sequence). The CDR3 length is 17 residues. The V gene end was trimmed by 0 bases and the J gene end by 4 bases; junction bases not matched to a gene: 5. The CDR3 loop reads CASSLAGTGTGANVLTF. CDR3 nucleotide sequence: TGTGCCAGCAGCTTGGCGGGGACAGGGACCGGGGCCAACGTCCTGACTTTC.

This clone came up a few times. The V gene is TRBV4-2, the J gene TRBJ2-3, with 8 bases fitting TRBD2. Germline assignment: CDR1 LGHNA and CDR2 YNFKEQ. The CDR3 has 15 amino acids. V shed 0 bases, J shed 10 bases, and the junction held 9 bases outside the gene matches. CDR3 coding DNA: TGTGCCAGCAGCCAAGATACGGGACTAGTTGTACCGCAGTATTTT. It is translated as CASSQDTGLVVPQYF.

The V call is TRBV7-9, the J call TRBJ1-1; D is undetermined. V was pared by 5 bases and J by 8 bases, with 12 bases between. CDR1 SEHNR and CDR2 FQNEAQ come from the germline V gene (reference sequence). The CDR3 is 12 residues long. CDR3 sequence reads: CASSVDTREAFF. DNA of the CDR3: TGTGCCAGCAGCGTCGACACCCGAGAAGCTTTCTTT.

This clone was seen a handful of times. V usage is TRBV9 and J usage is TRBJ2-1, with 7 positions matching TRBD2. The CDR3 contains 16 residues. Looked up from germline, CDR1 is SGDLS and CDR2 is YYNGEE. V gave up 0 bases and J gave up 7 bases; unmatched junction bases: 10. As DNA, the CDR3 is TGTGCCAGCAGCGTAGTGGCTAACCTCGGGGGGAATGAGCAGTTCTTC. It specifies CASSVVANLGGNEQFF.

The rearrangement uses TRBV4-1 and TRBJ2-5, with TRBD2 matching 7 bases. Germline CDR1 MGHRA, CDR2 YSYEKL. The CDR3 spans 20 residues. J was trimmed by 0 bases and V by 4 bases; bases with no gene match: 20. CDR3 residues: CASSLPPVGSGKANQETQYF. The DNA for the CDR3 is TGCGCCAGCAGCCTACCCCCGGTAGGGAGCGGGAAGGCCAACCAAGAGACCCAGTACTTC.

V usage is TRBV7-2 and J usage is TRBJ1-1; tentative D call: TRBD1 (6 bases). CDR3 length: 15 amino acids. Germline assignment: CDR1 SGHTA and CDR2 FQGNSA. The V end lost 3 bases, the J end lost 4 bases, and 15 bases lay between the germline ends. The CDR3 DNA reads TGTGCCAGCAGCTTGGGACACACCGTGGGCACTGAAGCTTTCTTT. Its protein is CASSLGHTVGTEAFF.

A few counts support this clone. The chain recombines TRBV30 with TRBJ1-6, with D tentatively TRBD1 (5 bases). Germline V gene data show CDR1 as GTSNPN and CDR2 as SVGIG (reference sequence). Trimming stripped 0 bases from V and 0 bases from J, with 15 bases between. The length of the CDR3 is 18 residues. CDR3 loop: CAWSVMRDRRSYNSPLHF. The CDR3 DNA is TGTGCCTGGAGTGTAATGCGGGACCGCCGCTCCTATAATTCACCCCTCCACTTT.

The chain recombines TRBV30 with TRBJ2-5; no clear D gene. Trimming removed 2 bases from V and 5 bases from J, with 6 bases in between. Germline V lookup: CDR1 GTSNPN, CDR2 SVGIG (reference sequence). The CDR3 consists of 11 residues. In DNA, the CDR3 is TGTGCCTGGAGTAACGGTGAGACCCAGTACTTC. This translates into CAWSNGETQYF.

The chain recombines TRBV6-5 with TRBJ2-7; D gene ambiguous. The V end was cut by 10 bases, the J end by 2 bases, with 15 bases between. Looked up from germline, CDR1 is MNHEY and CDR2 is SVGAGI. This CDR3 comprises 13 residues. The CDR3 sequence: CATMQWATYEQYF. DNA of the CDR3: TGTGCCACCATGCAATGGGCTACCTACGAGCAGTACTTC.

The chain has TRBV30 and TRBJ1-5; D is perhaps TRBD1 (6 bases). V lost 3 bases and J 4 bases, leaving 13 bases between the germline ends. The V gene's germline CDR1 is GTSNPN and CDR2 SVGIG (reference sequence). The CDR3 loop spans 14 amino acids. CDR3: CAWRETGMNQPQHF. The DNA for the CDR3 is TGTGCCTGGAGGGAAACAGGGATGAATCAGCCCCAGCATTTT.

This clone occurred a few times. The rearrangement uses TRBV28 and TRBJ1-2, with TRBD1 matching over 7 bases. With 5 bases clipped from V and 1 base from J, the junction kept 13 bases outside the gene matches. Germline V gene data show CDR1 as MDHEN and CDR2 as SYDVKM. The CDR3 consists of 17 residues. CDR3 DNA: TGTGCCAGCAGTACGGGGGAAACAGGGGCTGGTAACTATGGCTACACCTTC. This encodes CASSTGETGAGNYGYTF.

This clone occurred a few times. The rearrangement links TRBV5-1 to TRBJ1-2; D may be TRBD1 (6 bases). The CDR3 covers 15 residues. Germline CDR1 SGHRS, CDR2 YFSETQ. Trimming removed 5 bases from V and 5 bases from J, with 19 bases in between. CDR3 sequence reads: CASSFGVGGSYGYTF. For the CDR3, the DNA is TGCGCCAGCAGTTTTGGTGTTGGGGGCTCATATGGCTACACCTTC.

The chain has TRBV7-9 and TRBJ2-3; a possible D gene is TRBD2 (5 bases). CDR1 is SEHNR, CDR2 FQNEAQ, per germline (reference sequence). The CDR3 is made up of 14 amino acids. V was trimmed by 5 bases and J by 7 bases, leaving 16 bases between them. CDR3 amino acids: CASSDNLSGYTQYF. The CDR3 DNA sequence: TGTGCCAGCAGCGACAACTTAAGCGGCTATACGCAGTATTTT.

This clone was seen only a few times. The sample contains more than one DNA sequence encoding this CDR3. The chain employs TRBV5-1 and TRBJ2-5, with no clear D. V lost 0 bases and J lost 5, with 5 bases in between. Germline-derived CDR1 and CDR2 are SGHRS and YFSETQ. There are 12 residues in the CDR3. As DNA, the CDR3 is TGCGCCAGCAGCTTGGGGCAGGAGACCCAGTACTTC. Protein product: CASSLGQETQYF.

The chain recombines TRBV7-3 with TRBJ2-7, with D tentatively TRBD1 (5 bases). Germline V gives CDR1 SGHTA, CDR2 FQGTGA. Trimming shortened V by 2 bases and J by 7 bases, and 18 bases separated the two germline ends. The CDR3 consists of 15 residues. DNA of the CDR3: TGTGCCAGCAGCTTACAACCAGGGCAGGGCGTGGAGCAGTACTTC. It translates to CASSLQPGQGVEQYF.

In its sample, this clone was seen a few times. This chain connects TRBV7-2 to TRBJ1-6; TRBD1 aligns across 7 bases. The trim removed 6 bases at V and 7 bases at J, leaving 9 bases unmatched. The CDR3 is 15 residues long. CDR1 and CDR2 from the germline V gene are SGHTA and FQGNSA. DNA for the CDR3: TGTGCCAGCAGGAAAACAGGGGCCGAGAATTCACCCCTCCACTTT. Translating it yields CASRKTGAENSPLHF. Together with reference TRBV7-2 and TRBJ1-6, the CDR3 gives the full variable domain: GAGVSQSPSNKVTEKGKDVELRCDPISGHTALYWYRQSLGQGLEFLIYFQGNSAPDKSGLPSDRFSAERTGGSVSTLTIQRTQQEDSAVYLCASRKTGAENSPLHFGNGTRLTVT.

This rearrangement joins TRBV6-4 to TRBJ2-2, with 7 positions matching TRBD1. The CDR3 is 14 amino acids. After removal of 6 bases from V and 6 bases from J, the junction contained 7 bases not matched to a gene. Germline-derived CDR1 and CDR2 are MRHNA and SNTAGT. Here the CDR3 reads CASSERQGPGELFF. CDR3 in DNA: TGTGCCAGCAGCGAACGACAGGGACCCGGGGAGCTGTTTTTT.

This clone was detected a few times. The rearrangement links TRBV25-1 to TRBJ2-1, with a tentative D call TRBD2 (5 bases). The germline V gene encodes CDR1 MGHDK and CDR2 SYGVNS. Trimming cost V 1 base and J 1 base, with 14 bases left between them. This CDR3 has 17 amino acids. The CDR3 nucleotides are TGTGCCAGCAGTGAATCGAGGCCTTCGGGATCCTACAATGAGCAGTTCTTC. Protein sequence: CASSESRPSGSYNEQFF.